This T cell receptor beta chain is from a study of T cell responses to AZD1222 COVID-19 vaccine. Assay: immunoSEQ multiplex PCR; the TCRdb copy retains only in-frame clones and omits some. The sample includes about 140,000 clones, roughly 85% seen only once; the top ten take more than 7.5%. A word on this clone: Its antigen is undetermined.

Study-level results: No repertoire was sampled before or during the peak T cell response, only after it. In a largely white British group with more females than males, clonal diversity was possibly underestimated. Just 5 to 7 AZD1222 recipients were seropositive at baseline.

The germline CDR1 and CDR2 sequences are SGDLS and YYNGEE. V was cut by 2 bases and J by 7 bases, with 18 bases left in between. CDR3 length: 16 amino acids. This chain joins TRBV9 and TRBJ1-4, with D possibly being TRBD1 (6 bases). This sequence originates from an adult who received the MenACWY meningococcal vaccine as a control. The sequencing here drew on peripheral blood, taken 28 days after the second dose of the MenACWY control vaccine. The CDR3 spells CASSVTSGGEGEKLFF. The CDR3 DNA is TGTGCCAGCAGCGTCACCTCCGGGGGCGAGGGTGAAAAACTGTTTTTT.